This T cell receptor (beta chain) was sequenced during a study of T cell responses to AZD1222 COVID-19 vaccine. Worth noting for this clone: Its antigen is not identified.

Using immunoSEQ multiplex PCR, the repertoire was profiled, and TCRdb retains in-frame clones only, with some absent. The profile shows approximately 100,000 clones, about 85% of them singletons. The length of the CDR3 is 13 residues. Trimming pared 0 bases from V and 2 bases from J, leaving 7 bases between. Per the germline V gene, CDR1 is GTSNPN and CDR2 is SVGIG (reference sequence). Points from the study as a whole: The donor group comprised mostly white British people and more females; the analysis possibly underestimated clonal diversity. Repertoire sampling was restricted to post-peak T cell response timepoints.

Second doses at about 4 or about 12 weeks were pooled. This TCR was recovered from an adult who received the AZD1222 COVID-19 vaccine. The chain carries TRBV30 and TRBJ1-2, with D unresolved. The sample in question was peripheral blood, obtained 28 days after the second AZD1222 dose. The CDR3 sequence is CAWSVPNNYGYTF. DNA of the CDR3: TGTGCCTGGAGTGTACCGAACAACTATGGCTACACCTTC.